The TCR beta chain under discussion was sequenced for a study of blood T cell repertoires in COVID-19. Overall study context: Italy, Spain and the United States were the sources of the convalescent and acute COVID-19 samples.

Cohort assignment relied on participant-reported clinical history. CDR3 size: 17 residues. V was clipped by 5 bases and J by 9 bases, with 23 bases between them. CDR1 is SGHVS, CDR2 FQNEAQ, per germline. In the study's own analysis: From reference gene primer amplification, estimates of nucleated cell counts were derived. Using immunoSEQ multiplex PCR, the repertoire was profiled, and TCRdb retains in-frame clones only, with some absent. V and J calls plus clone size are reproduced from that table; the DNA served to infer D and trimming. The sample records some 220,000 clones, more than 80% being singletons.

What was sequenced was PBMCs or T cells enriched from blood (not recorded which). V and J are TRBV7-8 and TRBJ1-6, with D possibly matching TRBD1 (6 bases). This receptor was taken from a woman aged 18-29 years in a cohort exposed to, infected with or recovered from COVID-19 (not recorded which). CDR3 coding DNA: TGTGCCAGCAGCCAATCCGAGACAGGCTACTCCGGTTCACCCCTCCACTTT. It encodes CASSQSETGYSGSPLHF.